This is a list of T cell receptor beta chains from one sample in a study of OX40 agonist ivuxolimab in advanced cancers. Sequencing used immunoSEQ multiplex PCR; TCRdb keeps in-frame clones, though not all of them. Of 48,000 or so clones in the sample, around nine tenths were seen once. Source: CD4+ or CD8+ T cells sorted from blood, taken in a trial of the OX40 agonist ivuxolimab. The receptors come from an adult with an advanced solid tumor such as melanoma, head and neck, liver or kidney cancer. Both conserved end residues are part of each CDR3. Each record gives: D gene, clone size, J gene, V gene, CDR3 DNA, CDR3 protein. D genes are given only for firm matches. Size tells how often a clone was seen (once, few, many) or the class of an expanded clone, and some rows leave it out.

-	-	TRBJ2-7	TRBV19	TGTGCCAGTAGTTTTGACGCCGACTACGAGCAGTACTTC	CASSFDADYEQYF
TRBD2	-	TRBJ2-3	TRBV25-1	TGTGCCAGTGCCCCCGAGGGGGAGCGGGGGGGTCCAGATACGCAGTATTTT	CASAPEGERGGPDTQYF
-	-	TRBJ2-1	TRBV19	TGTGCCAGTAGTCCCCAAGGCCCTAGCAGCTCGGGGAGGTACAATGAGCAGTTCTTC	CASSPQGPSSSGRYNEQFF
-	-	TRBJ2-7	TRBV7-6	TGTGCCAGCAGCCCGACAGGATTCCTAGCCTACGAGCAGTACTTC	CASSPTGFLAYEQYF
-	-	TRBJ2-2	TRBV9	TGTGCCAGCAGCGAAAACATCATGACGGGGGGCACAAACACCGGGGAGCTGTTTTTT	CASSENIMTGGTNTGELFF
-	-	TRBJ2-5	TRBV23-1	TGCGCCAGCAGGGGGGCCTCGGGGGAGACCCAGTACTTC	CASRGASGETQYF
-	-	TRBJ2-5	TRBV4-2	TGTGCCAGCAGCCAAGGACGATACGGGGACTCAGAGACCCAGTACTTC	CASSQGRYGDSETQYF
-	-	TRBJ1-1	TRBV11-1	TGTGCCAGCAGCCAAACAGGGAACACTGAAGCTTTCTTT	CASSQTGNTEAFF
-	once	TRBJ1-1	TRBV6-5	TGTGCCGTAGGGGTTTCCACTGAAGCTTTCTTT	CAVGVSTEAFF
TRBD1	once	TRBJ1-5	TRBV27	TGTGCCAGCAGTTACAGGGGGGGCAATCAGCCCCAGCATTTT	CASSYRGGNQPQHF
-	-	TRBJ1-4	TRBV9	TGTGCCAGCAGCGTAGAAGGCAGAAGTAATGAAAAACTGTTTTTT	CASSVEGRSNEKLFF
TRBD1	-	TRBJ2-7	TRBV27	TGTGCCAGCAGTCTTCGGACAGGGGGCTACGAGCAGTACTTC	CASSLRTGGYEQYF
TRBD1	-	TRBJ2-7	TRBV27	TGTGCCAGCAGTTTATCCGGGACAGGCTACTACGAGCAGTACTTC	CASSLSGTGYYEQYF
TRBD2	-	TRBJ2-2	TRBV6-5	TGTGCCAGCAGTTTCGCTAGCGGGAGGAGCGGGGAGCTGTTTTTT	CASSFASGRSGELFF
-	-	TRBJ2-2	TRBV7-3	TGTGCCAGCAGCTTAATTGGCTCCCTGGGCGGGGAGCTGTTTTTT	CASSLIGSLGGELFF
-	-	TRBJ1-6	TRBV27	TGTGCCAGCGGGCAGAACCTTTATAATTCACCCCTCCACTTT	CASGQNLYNSPLHF